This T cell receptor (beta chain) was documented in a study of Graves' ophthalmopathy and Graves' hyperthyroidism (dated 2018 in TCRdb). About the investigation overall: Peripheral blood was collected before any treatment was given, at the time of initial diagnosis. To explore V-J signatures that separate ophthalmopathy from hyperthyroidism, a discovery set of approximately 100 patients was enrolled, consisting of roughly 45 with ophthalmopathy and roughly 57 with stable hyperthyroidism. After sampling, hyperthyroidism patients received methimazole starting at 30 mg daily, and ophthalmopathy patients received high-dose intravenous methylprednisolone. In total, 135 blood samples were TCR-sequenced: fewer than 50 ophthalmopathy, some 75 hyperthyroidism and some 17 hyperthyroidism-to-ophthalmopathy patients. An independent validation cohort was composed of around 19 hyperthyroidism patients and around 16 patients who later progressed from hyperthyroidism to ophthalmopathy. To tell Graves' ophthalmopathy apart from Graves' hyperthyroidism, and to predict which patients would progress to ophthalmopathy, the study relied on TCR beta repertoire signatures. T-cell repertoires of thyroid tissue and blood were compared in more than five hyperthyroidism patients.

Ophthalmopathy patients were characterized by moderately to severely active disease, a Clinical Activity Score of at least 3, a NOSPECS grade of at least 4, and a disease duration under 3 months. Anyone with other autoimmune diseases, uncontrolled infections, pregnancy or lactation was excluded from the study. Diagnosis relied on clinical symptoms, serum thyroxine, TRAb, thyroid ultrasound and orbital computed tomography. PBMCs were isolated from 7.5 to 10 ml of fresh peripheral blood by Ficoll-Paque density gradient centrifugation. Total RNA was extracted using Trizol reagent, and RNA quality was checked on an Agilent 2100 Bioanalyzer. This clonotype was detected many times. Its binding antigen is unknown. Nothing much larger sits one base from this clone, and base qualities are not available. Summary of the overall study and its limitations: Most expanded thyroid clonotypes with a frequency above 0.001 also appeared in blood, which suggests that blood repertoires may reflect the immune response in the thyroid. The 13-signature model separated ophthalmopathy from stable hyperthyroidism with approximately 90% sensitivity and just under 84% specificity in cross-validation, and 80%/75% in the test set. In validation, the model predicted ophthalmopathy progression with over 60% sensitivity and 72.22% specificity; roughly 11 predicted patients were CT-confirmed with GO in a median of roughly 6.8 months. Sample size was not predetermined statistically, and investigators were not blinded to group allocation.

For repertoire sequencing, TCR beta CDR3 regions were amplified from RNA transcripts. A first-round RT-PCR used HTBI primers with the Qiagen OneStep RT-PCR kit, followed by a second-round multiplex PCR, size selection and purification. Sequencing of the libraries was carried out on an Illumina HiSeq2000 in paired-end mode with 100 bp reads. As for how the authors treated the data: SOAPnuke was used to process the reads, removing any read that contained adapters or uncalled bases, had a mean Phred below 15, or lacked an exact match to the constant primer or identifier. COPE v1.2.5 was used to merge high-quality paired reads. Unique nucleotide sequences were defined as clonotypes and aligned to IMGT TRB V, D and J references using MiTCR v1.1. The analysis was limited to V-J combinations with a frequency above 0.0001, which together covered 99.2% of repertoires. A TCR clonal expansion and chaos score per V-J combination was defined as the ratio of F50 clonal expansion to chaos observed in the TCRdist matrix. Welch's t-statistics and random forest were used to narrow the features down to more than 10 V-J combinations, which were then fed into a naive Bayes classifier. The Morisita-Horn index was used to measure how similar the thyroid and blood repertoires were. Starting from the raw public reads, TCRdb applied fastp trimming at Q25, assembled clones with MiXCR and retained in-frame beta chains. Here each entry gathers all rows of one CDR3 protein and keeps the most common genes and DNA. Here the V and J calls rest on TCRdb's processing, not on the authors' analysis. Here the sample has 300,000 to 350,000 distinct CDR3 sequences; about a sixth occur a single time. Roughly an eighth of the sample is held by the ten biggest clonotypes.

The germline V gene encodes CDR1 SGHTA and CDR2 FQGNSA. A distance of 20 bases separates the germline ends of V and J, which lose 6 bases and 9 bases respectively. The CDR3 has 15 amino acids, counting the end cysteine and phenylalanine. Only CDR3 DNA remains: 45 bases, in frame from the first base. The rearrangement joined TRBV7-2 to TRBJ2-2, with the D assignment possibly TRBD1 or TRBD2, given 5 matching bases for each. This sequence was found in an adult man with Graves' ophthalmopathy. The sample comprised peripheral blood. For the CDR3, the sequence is CASRADWDVGRELFF. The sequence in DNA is TGTGCCAGCAGGGCCGATTGGGACGTCGGACGGGAGCTGTTTTTT. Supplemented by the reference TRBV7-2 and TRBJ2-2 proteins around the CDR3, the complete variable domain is GAGVSQSPSNKVTEKGKDVELRCDPISGHTALYWYRQSLGQGLEFLIYFQGNSAPDKSGLPSDRFSAERTGGSVSTLTIQRTQQEDSAVYLCASRADWDVGRELFFGEGSRLTVL.